This T cell receptor beta chain comes out of a study of esophageal squamous cell carcinoma under preoperative chemotherapy. The time point: before preoperative PTX-NDP chemotherapy. Preoperative chemotherapy with paclitaxel-nedaplatin was given to patients before surgery. In the case of this clonotype: At one boundary the junction diverges from the germline segment, which might be a read error.

TCRdb recomputed calls from the PCR reads with MiXCR, one row per CDR3 protein. The sample shows about 16,000 distinct CDR3 sequences, nearly 50% of them seen only once. This CDR3 is built from 16 residues. Germline CDR1 SGHTA, CDR2 FQGNSA. This sample was taken from a patient given preoperative chemotherapy. This chain connects TRBV7-2 to TRBJ2-4; no reliable D call. This TCR was sampled from a human donor with esophageal squamous cell carcinoma. The donor label of this sample is uncertain. The CDR3 DNA is TGTGCCAGCAGCTTAGGCCCGGGCGGCGCCCAAAACATCCAGTACTTC. Translated: CASSLGPGGAQNIQYF.